Presented here are 27 T cell receptor beta chains from one specimen sequenced in a study of T cell responses to AZD1222 COVID-19 vaccine. Data came from immunoSEQ multiplex PCR; TCRdb stores just in-frame clones and leaves some out. Of some 130,000 clones listed, approximately 85% are singletons. The sample was peripheral blood, taken on day 0 of AZD1222 vaccination. Receptor source: an adult in good health.

The CDR3 nucleotides are TGTGCCAGCTCACCGAACAGGGGAACAGATACGCAGTATTTT. Protein product: CASSPNRGTDTQYF. The chain joins TRBV18 to TRBJ2-3; the match to TRBD1 covers 7 bases. The CDR3 extends over 14 amino acids. Germline V lookup: CDR1 KGHSH, CDR2 LQKENI. Trimming removed 3 bases from V and 3 bases from J; junction bases left unmatched: 3.

This chain connects TRBV6-6 to TRBJ2-3; possible D gene TRBD1, 6 bases. The CDR3 covers 14 residues. The V end lost 6 bases, the J end lost 0 bases, and 10 bases lay between the germline ends. Germline loops: CDR1 MNHNY, CDR2 SVGAGI (reference sequence). Here the CDR3 DNA reads TGTGCCAGCAGACCCCAGGGGAGCACAGATACGCAGTATTTT. Encoded protein: CASRPQGSTDTQYF.

The CDR3 protein is CASSPSFRDGYEQYF. The CDR3 coding sequence is TGCGCCAGCAGCCCAAGTTTCCGGGACGGCTACGAGCAGTACTTC. This sequence joins TRBV4-1 and TRBJ2-7; perhaps D is TRBD1 or TRBD2 (5 bases each). The CDR3 loop spans 15 amino acids. V gave up 4 bases and J gave up 3 bases, with 16 bases separating them. Germline CDR1 is MGHRA and CDR2 is YSYEKL.

This clone was seen just once. V and J are TRBV7-2 and TRBJ1-1; 7 positions match TRBD1. This CDR3 is 14 amino acids long. Looked up from germline, CDR1 is SGHTA and CDR2 is FQGNSA. J gave up 6 bases and V 3 bases, and 7 bases lay outside the gene matches. The CDR3 nucleotides are TGTGCCAGCAGCTTGTCCAGGGGGATGGCTGAAGCTTTCTTT. Its translation is CASSLSRGMAEAFF.

The genes are TRBV7-3 and TRBJ1-2; D is possibly TRBD1 (5 bases). CDR1 and CDR2 (germline): SGHTA, FQGTGA. The CDR3 covers 13 residues. V lost 2 bases to trimming and J lost 6 bases, with 10 bases between them. The CDR3 sequence is CASSLGGEDGYTF. CDR3 nucleotide sequence: TGTGCCAGCAGCTTAGGAGGGGAGGATGGCTACACCTTC.

The genes are TRBV5-4 and TRBJ2-7; the match to TRBD1 covers 8 bases. CDR1 is SGHNT and CDR2 is YYREEE in the germline V gene (reference sequence). This CDR3 has 13 amino acids. The trim removed 1 base at V and 7 bases at J, leaving 4 bases unmatched. The CDR3 is CASSLQGAIEQYF. CDR3 sequence (DNA): TGTGCCAGCAGCTTGCAGGGGGCGATTGAGCAGTACTTC.

The genes are TRBV27 and TRBJ1-2; TRBD1 agrees at 10 bases. Germline V gives CDR1 MNHEY, CDR2 SMNVEV (reference sequence). The CDR3 extends over 18 amino acids. Trimming took 6 bases from V and 4 from J; bases not matched to a gene: 17. The CDR3 DNA reads TGTGCCAGCAGGAGGACAGGGGGGATTCGAAATTTAGGCTATGGCTACACCTTC. Protein sequence: CASRRTGGIRNLGYGYTF.

This rearrangement joins TRBV5-7 to TRBJ1-2; a possible D gene is TRBD1 (5 bases). TRBV5-7 falls under the ORF class, with uncertain function. V gave up 0 bases and J gave up 8 bases, with 11 bases separating them. This CDR3 contains 13 residues. The CDR3 DNA reads as TGTGCCAGCAGCTTGGGGGAGGGGCTGGGCTACACCTTC. This translates into CASSLGEGLGYTF.

V and J are TRBV7-2 and TRBJ2-1; TRBD2 agrees at 15 bases. Germline CDR1 is SGHTA and CDR2 is FQGNSA. The CDR3 length is 16 residues. After removal of 4 bases from V and 9 bases from J, the junction contained 7 bases not matched to a gene. The CDR3 here is CASSSTGLAGGPEQFF. The CDR3 nucleotides are TGTGCCAGCAGCTCTACGGGACTAGCGGGGGGCCCTGAGCAGTTCTTC.

This chain links TRBV15 with TRBJ1-2; no definite D call. Trimming left V 0 bases short and J 6 bases short, with 11 bases between. Germline V gene lookup returns CDR1 LNHNV and CDR2 YYDKDF (reference sequence). The CDR3 covers 14 residues. The CDR3 DNA reads TGTGCCACCAGCAGAGATTCGGGAAGGGATGGCTACACCTTC. This gives the protein CATSRDSGRDGYTF.

This chain joins TRBV7-3 and TRBJ1-5, with 9 bases that match TRBD1. V lost 2 bases and J lost 3; bases outside the gene matches: 11. The CDR3 spans 18 residues. CDR1 SGHTA and CDR2 FQGTGA come from the germline V gene. CDR3: CASSLAIRTGANNQPQHF. CDR3 sequence (DNA): TGTGCCAGCAGCTTAGCTATCAGGACAGGGGCTAACAATCAGCCCCAGCATTTT.

This rearrangement joins TRBV27 to TRBJ1-5; TRBD1 agrees at 9 bases. J lost 1 base, V lost 4 bases, and 8 bases had no gene match. CDR1 is MNHEY and CDR2 is SMNVEV in the germline V gene (reference sequence). This CDR3 region has 17 residues. The CDR3 nucleotides read TGTGCCAGCAGTTCCCACGGGACAGGGCTGAGCAATCAGCCCCAGCATTTT. This gives the protein CASSSHGTGLSNQPQHF.

The chain carries TRBV6-5 and TRBJ2-1; D is undetermined. CDR1 MNHEY and CDR2 SVGAGI come from the germline V gene. Deletions cut 7 bases from V and 0 bases from J, with 10 bases between. The CDR3 length is 14 residues. In DNA form, the CDR3 reads TGTGCCAGCAAAGGGCTAAGCTCCTACAATGAGCAGTTCTTC. Protein: CASKGLSSYNEQFF.

This sequence joins TRBV24-1 and TRBJ1-5; D call uncertain. Trimming stripped 4 bases from V and 4 bases from J, with 4 bases between. Germline-derived CDR1 and CDR2 are KGHDR and SFDVKD. The CDR3 loop spans 12 amino acids. CDR3 region: CATSENNQPQHF. The CDR3, as DNA: TGTGCCACCAGTGAGAATAATCAGCCCCAGCATTTT.

The gene calls are TRBV4-2 and TRBJ2-1, with 7 bases fitting TRBD2. This CDR3 contains 16 residues. CDR1 is LGHNA and CDR2 is YNFKEQ in the germline V gene. Losses at the gene ends were 0 bases for V and 0 bases for J; bases not matched to a gene: 2. CDR3 bases: TGTGCCAGCAGCCAAGAGCGGGGGAGCTCCTACAATGAGCAGTTCTTC. The encoded protein is CASSQERGSSYNEQFF.

The rearrangement links TRBV6-5 to TRBJ1-1; 8 bases align to TRBD1. The V and J ends lost 10 bases and 0 bases, in that order; junction bases with no gene match: 7. The CDR3 has 14 residues. Germline CDR1 is MNHEY and CDR2 is SVGAGI. The CDR3 loop reads CAIQGARMNTEAFF. CDR3 bases: TGTGCCATCCAGGGGGCGCGAATGAACACTGAAGCTTTCTTT.

V usage is TRBV19 and J usage is TRBJ2-2, with TRBD2 as a possible D gene (6 bases). This CDR3 has 15 residues. Per germline, CDR1 LNHDA and CDR2 SQIVND (reference sequence). V lost 3 bases, J lost 6 bases, and 14 bases lay in between. As DNA, the CDR3 is TGTGCCAGTAGTATTGACCGGGGGACCCCCGGGGAGCTGTTTTTT. This sequence encodes CASSIDRGTPGELFF.

The J gene is TRBJ1-6, the V gene TRBV9; D not resolved. The CDR3 loop spans 16 amino acids. Germline CDR1 reads SGDLS; CDR2 reads YYNGEE. V was shortened by 1 base and J by 4 bases, with 12 bases between the two germline ends. This chain's CDR3 is CASSVLDRRYNSPLHF. The CDR3 nucleotides are TGTGCCAGCAGCGTATTGGACCGAAGATATAATTCACCCCTCCACTTT.

The rearrangement joins TRBV7-2 to TRBJ2-3; the match to TRBD1 covers 8 bases. CDR1 is SGHTA and CDR2 is FQGNSA in the germline V gene. The CDR3 is 14 residues long. Trimming cost V 5 bases and J 5 bases; bases outside gene matches: 6. CDR3 nucleotide sequence: TGTGCCAGCAGCCTGGACAGGGCCGTAGATACGCAGTATTTT. Translating it yields CASSLDRAVDTQYF.

This clone was seen only once. CDR3 DNA: TGTGCCAGCACCGTCGGCCCGGAGAACACTGAAGCTTTCTTT. This codes for CASTVGPENTEAFF. The chain uses TRBV6-5 and TRBJ1-1, with no clear D. Germline V CDR1 and CDR2: MNHEY, SVGAGI. The CDR3 has 14 residues. V was shortened by 7 bases and J by 1 base, with 13 bases between the two germline ends.

This chain uses TRBV7-6 with TRBJ1-6; D gene unclear. Germline V gene lookup returns CDR1 SGHVS and CDR2 FNYEAQ. The CDR3 spans 16 residues. Trimming took 2 bases from V and 7 from J, leaving 15 bases between them. Here the CDR3 DNA reads TGTGCCAGCAGCTTATCAAGGGCCTTCGGGAATTCACCCCTCCACTTT. It yields the protein CASSLSRAFGNSPLHF. Looking up the rest from reference TRBV7-6 and TRBJ1-6 gives the full variable domain: GAGVSQSPRYKVTKRGQDVALRCDPISGHVSLYWYRQALGQGPEFLTYFNYEAQQDKSGLPNDRFSAERPEGSISTLTIQRTEQRDSAMYRCASSLSRAFGNSPLHFGNGTRLTVT.

This sequence joins TRBV6-5 and TRBJ2-6, with D maybe TRBD1 (6 bases). Per germline, CDR1 MNHEY and CDR2 SVGAGI. With 6 bases removed from V and 1 base from J, the gap between germline ends came to 10 bases. This CDR3 spans 15 amino acids. CDR3: CASRQQGSGANVLTF. CDR3 sequence (DNA): TGTGCCAGCAGGCAACAGGGTTCTGGGGCCAACGTCCTGACTTTC.

This chain links TRBV6-5 with TRBJ1-3; possible D gene TRBD1, 6 bases. Germline CDR1 MNHEY, CDR2 SVGAGI. The CDR3 runs 15 residues. Trimming removed 2 bases at V and 2 bases at J, with 10 bases between. The CDR3 sequence: CASSYQQGAGNTIYF. Here the CDR3 DNA reads TGTGCCAGCAGTTACCAACAGGGAGCTGGAAACACCATATATTTT.

The chain is built from TRBV5-8 and TRBJ2-1, with a possible D match to TRBD2 (6 bases). V lost 3 bases to trimming and J lost 2 bases, with 18 bases between them. This CDR3 is 17 amino acids long. Germline lookup yields CDR1 SGHTS and CDR2 YDEGEE. The CDR3 region is CASSSGALATAYNEQFF. The CDR3 DNA sequence: TGTGCCAGCAGCTCTGGCGCCCTAGCGACTGCCTACAATGAGCAGTTCTTC.

The J gene is TRBJ1-2, the V gene TRBV5-6; D is ambiguous. The CDR3 is 18 residues long. From germline, CDR1 is SGHDT and CDR2 YYEEEE. The germline V and J ends were trimmed by 6 bases and 0 bases, with 24 bases remaining between them. The chain's CDR3 is CASTPRWAGNPTNYGYTF. CDR3 in DNA: TGTGCCAGCACCCCCAGGTGGGCAGGCAACCCAACTAACTATGGCTACACCTTC.

This chain joins TRBV3-1 (or the pseudogene TRBV3-2) and TRBJ1-2; 10 bases are shared with TRBD1. The V gene's germline CDR1 is LGHDT and CDR2 YNNKEL (reference sequence). The CDR3 is 17 residues long. The J segment lost 6 bases and the V segment lost 0 bases, leaving 10 bases of the junction unmatched. DNA of the CDR3: TGTGCCAGCAGCCAAGATATAGGCGGGACAGGGGCGGATGGCTACACCTTC. Its translation is CASSQDIGGTGADGYTF.

The chain recombines TRBV27 with TRBJ1-2; 7 positions agree with TRBD1. Germline CDR1 is MNHEY and CDR2 is SMNVEV (reference sequence). CDR3 length equals 15 residues. The V segment lost 4 bases and the J segment 4 bases; nucleotides outside the gene matches: 9. CDR3 sequence reads: CASSSPRQGSYGYTF. CDR3 nucleotide sequence: TGTGCCAGCAGTTCTCCCCGACAGGGCTCCTATGGCTACACCTTC.